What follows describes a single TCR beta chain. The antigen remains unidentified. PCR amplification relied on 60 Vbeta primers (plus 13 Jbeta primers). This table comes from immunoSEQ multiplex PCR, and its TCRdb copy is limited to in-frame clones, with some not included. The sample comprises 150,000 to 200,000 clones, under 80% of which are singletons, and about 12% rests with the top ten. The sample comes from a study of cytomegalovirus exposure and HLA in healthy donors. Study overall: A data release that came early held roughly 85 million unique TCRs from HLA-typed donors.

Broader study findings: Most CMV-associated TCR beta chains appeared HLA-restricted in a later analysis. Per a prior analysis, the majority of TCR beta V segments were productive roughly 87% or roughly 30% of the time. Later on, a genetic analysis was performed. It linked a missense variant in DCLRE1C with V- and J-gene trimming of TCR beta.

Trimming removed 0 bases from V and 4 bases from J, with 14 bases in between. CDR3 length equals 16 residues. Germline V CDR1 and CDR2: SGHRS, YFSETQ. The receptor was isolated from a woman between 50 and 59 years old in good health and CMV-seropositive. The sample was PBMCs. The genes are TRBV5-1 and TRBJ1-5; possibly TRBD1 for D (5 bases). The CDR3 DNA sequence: TGCGCCAGCAGCTTGGATGGGGGGTCGAGAAATCAGCCCCAGCATTTT. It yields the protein CASSLDGGSRNQPQHF.